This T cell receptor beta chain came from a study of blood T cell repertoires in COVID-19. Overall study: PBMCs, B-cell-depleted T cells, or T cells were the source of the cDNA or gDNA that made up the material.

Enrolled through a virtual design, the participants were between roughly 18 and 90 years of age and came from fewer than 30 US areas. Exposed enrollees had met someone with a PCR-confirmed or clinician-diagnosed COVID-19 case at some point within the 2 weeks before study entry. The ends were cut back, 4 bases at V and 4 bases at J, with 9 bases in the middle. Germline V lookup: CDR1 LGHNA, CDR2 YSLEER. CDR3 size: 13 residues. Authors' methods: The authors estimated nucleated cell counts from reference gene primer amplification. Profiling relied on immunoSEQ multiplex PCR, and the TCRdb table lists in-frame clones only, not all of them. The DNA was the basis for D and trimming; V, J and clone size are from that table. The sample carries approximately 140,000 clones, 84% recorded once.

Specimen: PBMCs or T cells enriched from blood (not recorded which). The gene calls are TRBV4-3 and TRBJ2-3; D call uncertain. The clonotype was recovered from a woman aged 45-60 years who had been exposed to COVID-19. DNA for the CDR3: TGCGCCAGCAGCCTTAACTTCGCAGATACGCAGTATTTT. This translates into CASSLNFADTQYF.